A single sample gave rise to the 31 T cell receptor beta chains below, sequenced in a study of beta chain features in type 1 diabetes. Reverse transcribing all isolated RNA meant expressed TCRB transcripts were sequenced. TCRdb's table, derived via immunoSEQ multiplex PCR, lists solely in-frame clones and lacks some. Found here are fewer than 650,000 clones, about a sixth of them singletons; the top ten hold 0.07% to 0.095%. Material: naive CD4+ T cells from blood. The source of these receptors is a man between 18 and 29 years old in good health.

The CDR3 DNA follows: TGTGCCAGCTCACCCGGACAGGGGTTTACCAAAAACATTCAGTACTTC. Translated, it gives CASSPGQGFTKNIQYF. The gene calls are TRBV18 and TRBJ2-4; TRBD1 aligns across 9 bases. Germline V gene data show CDR1 as KGHSH and CDR2 as LQKENI. The V segment lost 3 bases and the J segment 2 bases; nucleotides outside the gene matches: 5. The CDR3 contains 16 residues.

In its sample, this clone was seen a few times. The chain is built from TRBV5-1 and TRBJ2-4; 13 nucleotides agree with TRBD2. V trimming: 2 bases; J trimming: 0 bases; junction bases outside the gene matches: 5. The CDR3 is 18 amino acids. Germline CDR1 SGHRS, CDR2 YFSETQ. CDR3 in amino acids: CASSFTSGGALAKNIQYF. The CDR3 bases are TGCGCCAGCAGCTTCACTAGCGGGGGGGCGCTAGCCAAAAACATTCAGTACTTC.

The sample holds a few counts of this clone. The CDR3 spells CASRTGLQETQYF. In nucleotides, the CDR3 is TGTGCCAGCAGAACAGGCCTGCAAGAGACCCAGTACTTC. The chain is built from TRBV5-6 and TRBJ2-5; D may be TRBD1 (5 bases). V was shortened by 5 bases and J by 2 bases, with 10 bases between the two germline ends. Looked up from germline, CDR1 is SGHDT and CDR2 is YYEEEE. The CDR3 spans 13 residues. The full variable domain, rest sourced from reference TRBV5-6 and TRBJ2-5, is DAGVTQSPTHLIKTRGQQVTLRCSPKSGHDTVSWYQQALGQGPQFIFQYYEEEERQRGNFPDRFSGHQFPNYSSELNVNALLLGDSALYLCASRTGLQETQYFGPGTRLLVL.

This clone was detected a few times. This chain uses TRBV5-6 with TRBJ2-7; D unresolved. V dropped 5 bases and J dropped 0 bases, with 6 bases sitting between them. This CDR3 spans 12 amino acids. Germline CDR1 reads SGHDT; CDR2 reads YYEEEE. The DNA of the CDR3 is TGTGCCAGCAGGCGACGCTCCTACGAGCAGTACTTC. Residues: CASRRRSYEQYF.

This clone was seen more than once but under ten times. V is TRBV5-6 and J is TRBJ2-3, with D perhaps assigned TRBD1 or TRBD2 (7 bases each). Germline V gene data show CDR1 as SGHDT and CDR2 as YYEEEE. The CDR3 has 13 amino acids. Trimming took 5 bases from V and 4 from J, leaving 11 bases between them. The CDR3 region is CASSSGGADTQYF. CDR3 nucleotides: TGTGCCAGCAGTTCAGGGGGGGCAGATACGCAGTATTTT.

CDR3 protein: CASSLPGTRTEQYF. For the CDR3, the DNA is TGTGCCAGCAGCTTGCCTGGGACGCGAACTGAGCAGTACTTC. The V and J genes are TRBV5-4 and TRBJ2-7; D tentatively reads TRBD1 or TRBD2 (5 bases each). Per germline, CDR1 SGHNT and CDR2 YYREEE (reference sequence). V shed 1 base and J shed 7 bases, with 15 bases lying between them. The CDR3 loop spans 14 amino acids.

The V and J genes are TRBV6-1 and TRBJ2-7; 10 bases align to TRBD1. CDR1 and CDR2 from the germline V gene are MNHNS and SASEGT. The CDR3 runs 17 residues. The junction had 12 bases not matched to a gene; V was cut back by 3 bases and J by 4 bases. CDR3 sequence reads: CASSDHPAGQGEYEQYF. The CDR3 DNA is TGTGCCAGCAGTGACCACCCCGCAGGACAGGGGGAATACGAGCAGTACTTC.

The chain carries TRBV4-3 and TRBJ2-2, with 7 bases lining up with TRBD1. The V and J ends lost 3 bases and 3 bases, in that order; junction bases with no gene match: 10. The CDR3 spans 17 residues. Germline CDR1 LGHNA, CDR2 YSLEER. The chain's CDR3 is CASSQLTGALYTGELFF. The DNA for the CDR3 is TGCGCCAGCAGCCAGCTTACAGGGGCGCTATACACCGGGGAGCTGTTTTTT.

The chain employs TRBV4-2 and TRBJ1-2; 8 bases line up with TRBD1. CDR3 length: 17 residues. Trimming at V came to 0 bases and at J to 1 base, leaving 7 bases not matched to a gene. Germline V gives CDR1 LGHNA, CDR2 YNFKEQ. CDR3 amino acids: CASSQEVKTGDNYGYTF. CDR3 DNA sequence: TGTGCCAGCAGCCAAGAGGTTAAGACAGGGGATAACTATGGCTACACCTTC.

The chain uses TRBV6-1 and TRBJ2-1, with D tentatively TRBD1 (5 bases). The CDR3 is made up of 14 amino acids. Germline V gene data show CDR1 as MNHNS and CDR2 as SASEGT. V lost 0 bases, J lost 10 bases, and 13 bases lay in between. CDR3 in DNA: TGTGCCAGCAGTGAAGCCCGACAGCCTCGGGAGCAGTTCTTC. It yields the protein CASSEARQPREQFF.

This clone has more than one count but fewer than ten. The chain couples TRBV2 to TRBJ2-7; TRBD2 matches at 7 bases. V gave up 7 bases and J gave up 11 bases; unmatched junction bases: 8. In germline, CDR1 is SNHLY, CDR2 FYNNEI. The CDR3 loop spans 11 amino acids. Here the CDR3 DNA reads TGTGCCAGCACCAGCGGGACCACCAAGTACTTC. Its protein product is CASTSGTTKYF.

The chain uses TRBV7-6 and TRBJ2-5; the D gene could be TRBD1 or TRBD2 (7 bases each). Germline lookup yields CDR1 SGHVS and CDR2 FNYEAQ. CDR3 length: 15 amino acids. Trimming removed 4 bases from V and 4 bases from J, with 16 bases in between. CDR3 region: CASSSREGQLETQYF. The CDR3 DNA follows: TGTGCCAGCAGCTCTAGGGAGGGACAGTTAGAGACCCAGTACTTC.

The J gene is TRBJ1-5, the V gene TRBV19; 7 nucleotides agree with TRBD1. The CDR3 is made up of 17 amino acids. Trimming removed 5 bases from V and 1 base from J; junction bases left unmatched: 11. The germline V gene has CDR1 LNHDA and CDR2 SQIVND (reference sequence). DNA for the CDR3: TGTGCCAGTAGTGCCTCAAGGTACAGGGGAAGCAATCAGCCCCAGCATTTT. Translation: CASSASRYRGSNQPQHF.

The chain employs TRBV27 and TRBJ2-1, with 7 bases identical to TRBD2. CDR3 length: 18 amino acids. Germline V gene data show CDR1 as MNHEY and CDR2 as SMNVEV (reference sequence). V lost 6 bases and J lost 1; bases outside the gene matches: 15. The CDR3 reads CASSERGGSRRSYNEQFF. CDR3 sequence (DNA): TGTGCCAGCAGCGAACGGGGCGGGAGTCGAAGGTCCTACAATGAGCAGTTCTTC.

The V call is TRBV6-6, the J call TRBJ1-5; 9 bases agree with TRBD1. With V trimmed by 4 bases and J by 4 bases, 8 bases remained unmatched. Germline-derived CDR1 and CDR2 are MNHNY and SVGAGI (reference sequence). The CDR3 contains 16 residues. The CDR3 here is CASSLPGTGTNQPQHF. Written as DNA, the CDR3 is TGTGCCAGCAGTTTACCCGGGACAGGGACAAATCAGCCCCAGCATTTT.

This rearrangement joins TRBV5-6 to TRBJ1-6; possible D gene TRBD1, 6 bases. Germline CDR1 is SGHDT and CDR2 is YYEEEE. Trimming removed 1 base from V and 5 bases from J, with 13 bases in between. This CDR3 contains 16 residues. DNA of the CDR3: TGTGCCAGCAGCTTGACCCGGCAGGGGCATAATTCACCCCTCCACTTT. It yields the protein CASSLTRQGHNSPLHF.

This clone was detected only a few times. This chain joins TRBV11-2 and TRBJ2-4; D remains ambiguous. Germline V gives CDR1 SGHAT, CDR2 FQNNGV. CDR3 length: 17 amino acids. The V end was cut by 2 bases, the J end by 0 bases, with 14 bases between. CDR3 amino acids: CASSLFPWVAAKNIQYF. The CDR3 nucleotides read TGTGCCAGCAGCTTATTCCCCTGGGTCGCAGCCAAAAACATTCAGTACTTC.

This clone was seen a few times. J is TRBJ2-5 and V is TRBV9; 10 nucleotides match TRBD2. The germline V gene encodes CDR1 SGDLS and CDR2 YYNGEE. With V trimmed by 4 bases and J by 1 base, 4 bases remained unmatched. This CDR3 contains 15 residues. This CDR3 reads CASSSRLAGQETQYF. The DNA of the CDR3 is TGTGCCAGCAGCTCTCGACTAGCGGGCCAAGAGACCCAGTACTTC.

About this clone: The sample carries other DNA sequences with the same CDR3. This sequence joins TRBV6-5 and TRBJ1-1; no clear D gene. CDR1 is MNHEY and CDR2 is SVGAGI in the germline V gene. The CDR3 is made up of 12 amino acids. V was pared by 0 bases and J by 9 bases, with 8 bases between. The CDR3 spells CASSYSRGKAFF. CDR3 DNA: TGTGCCAGCAGTTACTCGAGAGGGAAAGCTTTCTTT.

This clone occurred a few times. V usage is TRBV4-3 and J usage is TRBJ2-2; 7 positions agree with TRBD2. The CDR3 totals 13 residues. Trimming at V came to 8 bases and at J to 6 bases, leaving 6 bases not matched to a gene. CDR1 and CDR2 (germline): LGHNA, YSLEER. This chain's CDR3 is CASGRVGAGELFF. The CDR3 nucleotides read TGCGCCAGCGGGAGGGTGGGGGCCGGGGAGCTGTTTTTT.

The J gene is TRBJ1-6, the V gene TRBV11-1; 9 nucleotides line up with TRBD1. The CDR3 extends over 15 amino acids. CDR1 SGHAT and CDR2 FQDESV come from the germline V gene (reference sequence). With 7 bases clipped from V and 10 bases from J, the junction kept 11 bases outside the gene matches. The CDR3 sequence: CASTQGDREGSPLHF. CDR3 nucleotides: TGTGCCAGCACCCAAGGGGACAGGGAAGGATCACCCCTCCACTTT. The full variable domain, with the rest looked up from reference TRBV11-1 and TRBJ1-6, is EAEVAQSPRYKITEKSQAVAFWCDPISGHATLYWYRQILGQGPELLVQFQDESVVDDSQLPKDRFSAERLKGVDSTLKIQPAELGDSAMYLCASTQGDREGSPLHFGNGTRLTVT.

The chain carries TRBV5-1 and TRBJ2-2; tentative D call: TRBD1 (5 bases). The CDR3 has 15 residues. Between the trimmed V and J ends, which lost 4 bases and 1 base, there was a span of 11 bases. Germline lookup yields CDR1 SGHRS and CDR2 YFSETQ. The CDR3 reads CASSTAGKNTGELFF. CDR3 nucleotides: TGCGCCAGCAGCACGGCAGGGAAGAACACCGGGGAGCTGTTTTTT.

This clone was counted between two and nine times. The J gene is TRBJ2-1, the V gene TRBV7-2, with 8 positions matching TRBD2. The CDR3 has 15 amino acids. Losses at the gene ends were 5 bases for V and 3 bases for J; bases not matched to a gene: 6. Germline CDR1 is SGHTA and CDR2 is FQGNSA. For the CDR3, the DNA is TGTGCCAGCAGCCCCCGGAGCGGGGGCTACAATGAGCAGTTCTTC. Translated: CASSPRSGGYNEQFF.

This clone occurred a few times. V usage is TRBV10-3 and J usage is TRBJ2-7; TRBD2 agrees at 10 bases. V was clipped by 6 bases and J by 2 bases; unmatched bases: 1. Germline V gene sequence: CDR1 ENHRY, CDR2 SYGVKD. This CDR3 has 13 residues. This CDR3 is CAIRLAGAYEQYF. CDR3 bases: TGTGCCATCAGGCTAGCGGGAGCCTACGAGCAGTACTTC.

This clone has a handful of counts. The rearrangement links TRBV29-1 to TRBJ2-5; D is unclear. Germline V CDR1 and CDR2: SQVTM, ANQGSEA. Trimming removed 8 bases from V and 5 bases from J, with 9 bases in between. There are 10 residues in the CDR3. The CDR3 DNA follows: TGCAGCACGGTGGAGGAGACCCAGTACTTC. Translation gives CSTVEETQYF.

J is TRBJ1-4 and V is TRBV7-9; 9 bases agree with TRBD1. The J segment lost 4 bases and the V segment lost 4 bases, leaving 10 bases of the junction unmatched. The length of the CDR3 is 17 residues. The germline gives CDR1 SEHNR, CDR2 FQNEAQ (reference sequence). CDR3 region: CASSSGGTGFSNEKLFF. CDR3 nucleotides: TGTGCCAGCAGCTCCGGAGGGACAGGGTTTAGTAATGAAAAACTGTTTTTT.

Comment on this clone: Other DNA sequences in this sample translate to the same CDR3. The V gene is TRBV18, the J gene TRBJ2-7; 10 bases line up with TRBD1. Trimming cost V 3 bases and J 4 bases; bases outside gene matches: 3. The CDR3 spans 14 residues. Germline V gene lookup returns CDR1 KGHSH and CDR2 LQKENI. Here the CDR3 reads CASSPPGQGYEQYF. CDR3 DNA sequence: TGTGCCAGCTCACCCCCGGGACAGGGGTACGAGCAGTACTTC.

This clone was observed a few times. The rearrangement links TRBV4-3 to TRBJ2-7; TRBD1 agrees at 11 bases. The CDR3 is 15 residues long. Trimming removed 0 bases from V and 6 bases from J; junction bases left unmatched: 4. Looked up from germline, CDR1 is LGHNA and CDR2 is YSLEER. CDR3 nucleotides: TGCGCCAGCAGCCAAGATGGACAGGGGGCAGGCGAGCAGTACTTC. It codes for CASSQDGQGAGEQYF.

This clone turned up a few times. The V call is TRBV10-3, the J call TRBJ2-7; 7 bases are shared with TRBD2. Germline assignment: CDR1 ENHRY and CDR2 SYGVKD. Trimming took 7 bases from V and 3 from J; bases not matched to a gene: 9. This CDR3 spans 14 amino acids. DNA for the CDR3: TGTGCCATCAAACGGCTAGCGGTTAGCTACGAGCAGTACTTC. Translation gives CAIKRLAVSYEQYF.

This chain joins TRBV9 and TRBJ2-2, with D possibly matching TRBD1 (5 bases). The germline CDR1 and CDR2 sequences are SGDLS and YYNGEE. This CDR3 has 14 amino acids. V dropped 1 base and J dropped 3 bases, with 7 bases sitting between them. This CDR3 is CASSVSQDTGELFF. The CDR3 nucleotides are TGTGCCAGCAGCGTATCACAGGACACCGGGGAGCTGTTTTTT.

This clone was seen a few times. CDR3 bases: TGTGCCAGCACCCCGGGGACCGGCTATGGCTACACCTTC. Residues: CASTPGTGYGYTF. The chain employs TRBV7-3 and TRBJ1-2; D perhaps matches TRBD1 (5 bases). CDR3 length: 13 residues. The V gene lost 7 bases and the J gene lost 4 bases, with 13 bases spanning the gap. Per the germline V gene, CDR1 is SGHTA and CDR2 is FQGTGA. Full variable domain (rest looked up from reference TRBV7-3 and TRBJ1-2): GAGVSQTPSNKVTEKGKYVELRCDPISGHTALYWYRQSLGQGPEFLIYFQGTGAADDSGLPNDRFFAVRPEGSVSTLKIQRTERGDSAVYLCASTPGTGYGYTFGSGTRLTVV.